This TCR beta chain was captured by sequencing in a study of cytomegalovirus exposure and HLA in healthy donors. This clone was seen once. The antigen remains undetermined. Study findings and constraints: Most sequenced TCRs were rare (though some public TCRs occurred in many donors). TCR beta chains numbering some 160 were designated cytomegalovirus-associated.

In germline, CDR1 is MRHNA, CDR2 SNTAGT. This CDR3 region has 14 residues. Between the trimmed V and J ends, which lost 6 bases and 1 base, there was a span of 9 bases. Clones were sequenced by immunoSEQ multiplex PCR, and TCRdb holds only the in-frame ones, with some missing. The table has roughly 120,000 clones, about nine tenths seen once. The receptor was isolated from a woman aged 18 to 35 in good health and CMV-seronegative. The specimen was PBMCs. This chain connects TRBV6-4 to TRBJ2-2; D is ambiguous. The CDR3 coding sequence is TGTGCCAGCAGATTGGGCAGGAACACCGGGGAGCTGTTTTTT. Amino acids: CASRLGRNTGELFF.